The 13 T cell receptor beta chains presented below share a single source sample, sequenced in a study of radiation and T cells in renal cell carcinoma. The table came from immunoSEQ multiplex PCR; TCRdb's copy has only in-frame clones and leaves some out. The data contain approximately 150,000 clones, 70% to 90% of them singletons. The time point here: blood 4 weeks post-SBRT, at nephrectomy. Indicated treatment: 15 Gy SBRT to primary tumor, nephrectomy 4 weeks later. The material was blood, obtained from a patient whose treatment included radiotherapy and nephrectomy. The receptors were gathered from a woman in her fifties or sixties with renal cell carcinoma.

This chain connects TRBV9 to TRBJ2-1; 14 bases match TRBD2. Germline CDR1 and CDR2: SGDLS and YYNGEE. J gave up 2 bases and V 2 bases, and 0 bases lay outside the gene matches. The CDR3 runs 16 residues. CDR3: CASSVTSGRAYNEQFF. The CDR3 DNA reads TGTGCCAGCAGCGTGACTAGCGGGAGGGCCTACAATGAGCAGTTCTTC.

The rearrangement links TRBV6-5 to TRBJ2-4; D is undetermined. Trimming removed 0 bases from V and 0 bases from J, with 3 bases in between. The CDR3 totals 14 residues. Germline CDR1 MNHEY, CDR2 SVGAGI. CDR3 nucleotide sequence: TGTGCCAGCAGTTACTCCCTAGCCAAAAACATTCAGTACTTC. Translating gives CASSYSLAKNIQYF.

Written as DNA, the CDR3 is TGTGCCACCAGCACGGACAGGGCGTCGATCAATGAAAAACTGTTTTTT. It specifies CATSTDRASINEKLFF. V is TRBV15 and J is TRBJ1-4; TRBD1 matches at 8 bases. This CDR3 has 16 residues. Per germline, CDR1 LNHNV and CDR2 YYDKDF (reference sequence). Trimming took 4 bases from V and 5 from J; bases not matched to a gene: 9.

The CDR3 spells CASSWGQGNTGELFF. The CDR3, as DNA: TGCGCCAGCAGCTGGGGACAGGGAAACACCGGGGAGCTGTTTTTT. The rearrangement uses TRBV5-1 and TRBJ2-2, with TRBD1 matching 9 bases. Germline V CDR1 and CDR2: SGHRS, YFSETQ. Unmatched junction bases numbered 2, after V lost 3 bases and J lost 2 bases. The CDR3 runs to 15 residues.

This clone was counted between two and nine times. The chain combines TRBV9 with TRBJ1-1, with 9 bases fitting TRBD1. From germline, CDR1 is SGDLS and CDR2 YYNGEE. Germline trimming cut 4 bases from V and 4 bases from J; bases unmatched to any gene: 11. The CDR3 is 16 amino acids. The CDR3 sequence is CASSFTGTGMGTEAFF. The CDR3 DNA reads TGTGCCAGCAGCTTCACCGGGACAGGGATGGGCACTGAAGCTTTCTTT.

The rearrangement links TRBV10-1 to TRBJ2-7, with 9 nucleotides matching TRBD1. Germline trimming cut 0 bases from V and 5 bases from J; bases unmatched to any gene: 2. Germline lookup yields CDR1 WNHNN and CDR2 SYGVQD (reference sequence). The CDR3 totals 14 residues. The CDR3 protein is CASSESGQGHEQYF. For the CDR3, the DNA is TGCGCCAGCAGTGAGTCGGGACAGGGTCACGAGCAGTACTTC.

This rearrangement joins TRBV27 to TRBJ2-1; D is undetermined. Per germline, CDR1 MNHEY and CDR2 SMNVEV (reference sequence). Trimming cost V 2 bases and J 8 bases, with 10 bases left between them. This CDR3 is 13 amino acids long. CDR3 coding DNA: TGTGCCAGCAGTTTAAAATTGGGCTATGAGCAGTTCTTC. Protein sequence: CASSLKLGYEQFF.

The rearrangement links TRBV5-8 to TRBJ2-7; 8 nucleotides agree with TRBD1. Germline V CDR1 and CDR2: SGHTS, YDEGEE. The junction had 12 bases not matched to a gene; V was cut back by 4 bases and J by 6 bases. The CDR3 runs to 15 residues. Here the CDR3 reads CASSKGQEGYGEQYF. In DNA, the CDR3 is TGTGCCAGCAGCAAGGGACAGGAGGGCTACGGCGAGCAGTACTTC.

The genes are TRBV5-1 and TRBJ2-3, with 10 bases matching TRBD2. V was pared by 0 bases and J by 3 bases, with 4 bases of the junction left unmatched. The CDR3 is made up of 16 amino acids. The germline gives CDR1 SGHRS, CDR2 YFSETQ. The CDR3 loop reads CASSLGPAGGTDTQYF. DNA for the CDR3: TGCGCCAGCAGCTTGGGCCCAGCGGGGGGGACAGATACGCAGTATTTT.

J is TRBJ2-7 and V is TRBV5-1, with D perhaps matching TRBD2 (6 bases). CDR1 is SGHRS, CDR2 YFSETQ, per germline. The ends were cut back, 0 bases at V and 4 bases at J, with 17 bases in the middle. The CDR3 runs to 16 residues. The CDR3 DNA reads TGCGCCAGCAGCTTGGTTACTAGCTCAGAGTATTACGAGCAGTACTTC. This sequence encodes CASSLVTSSEYYEQYF.

The genes are TRBV7-2 and TRBJ2-7; 8 nucleotides line up with TRBD1. This CDR3 has 14 residues. J was trimmed by 2 bases and V by 3 bases; bases with no gene match: 3. CDR1 SGHTA and CDR2 FQGNSA come from the germline V gene. The CDR3 region is CASSFLTGAYEQYF. DNA for the CDR3: TGTGCCAGCAGCTTTCTGACAGGGGCCTACGAGCAGTACTTC.

The J gene is TRBJ2-3, the V gene TRBV20-1; no definite D call. Germline CDR1 is DFQATT and CDR2 is SNEGSKA (reference sequence). The V end was cut by 3 bases, the J end by 4 bases, with 5 bases between. The CDR3 is 11 amino acids. CDR3 loop: CSASFPDTQYF. The CDR3 region has the DNA TGCAGTGCTAGTTTTCCAGATACGCAGTATTTT.

The V call is TRBV4-1, the J call TRBJ2-1; perhaps TRBD1 as D (6 bases). Germline CDR1 and CDR2: MGHRA and YSYEKL. The CDR3 has 15 residues. The V end lost 4 bases, the J end lost 0 bases, and 10 bases lay between the germline ends. CDR3 nucleotides: TGCGCCAGCAGCCCAAGGACAGTCTCCTACAATGAGCAGTTCTTC. This codes for CASSPRTVSYNEQFF.